The rows below give T cell receptor beta chains drawn from one sample of a study of T-cell memory formation after mild COVID-19. TCRdb re-analysed the 5' RACE reads in MiXCR, keeping a single row per CDR3 protein. This sample has around 36,000 distinct CDR3 sequences, with about 10% found just once. The sequencing input was PBMCs or a T cell subset sorted from them (not recorded which). All receptors derive from a man between 18 and 29 years old who had mild COVID-19 (a few samples of this study predate the infection). Cell type and time point are not known. Each CDR3 is given with its conserved first and last residue. The order of the fields is clone size, CDR3 length, J gene, V gene, D gene, CDR3 DNA, CDR3 protein. A D gene is named only where the DNA matches it firmly. Clone size is given for some rows only: seen once, a few or many times, or a class if the clone is expanded.

many | 21 | TRBJ2-4 | TRBV6-4 | TRBD2 | TGTGCCAGCAGTGACCCTAAAATGGCTAGCGGGGGGGAAAGGCCCAAAAACATTCAGTACTTC | CASSDPKMASGGERPKNIQYF
many | 15 | TRBJ2-3 | TRBV10-2 | . | TGCGCCAGCAGTGAGTGGGTAGCGGGCACAGATACGCAGTATTTT | CASSEWVAGTDTQYF
many | 18 | TRBJ2-1 | TRBV7-3 | TRBD2 | TGTGCCAGCAGCTTGTCCCCTAGCGGGGGGGAATGGGACAATGAGCAGTTCTTC | CASSLSPSGGEWDNEQFF
. | 13 | TRBJ1-4 | TRBV3-1 | . | TGTGCCAGCAGCCACCGGGATAATGAAAAACTGTTTTTT | CASSHRDNEKLFF
many | 14 | TRBJ1-1 | TRBV5-4 | . | TGTGCCAGCAGTTCTGACACCGCGAACACTGAAGCTTTCTTT | CASSSDTANTEAFF
few | 13 | TRBJ1-5 | TRBV30 | TRBD1 | TGTGCCTGGAGTGGGGACAGGGATCAGCCCCAGCATTTT | CAWSGDRDQPQHF
many | 15 | TRBJ1-5 | TRBV15 | . | TGTGCCACCAGCAGAGATGGGGCAGGGCCCCAGCCCCAGCATTTT | CATSRDGAGPQPQHF
many | 14 | TRBJ2-5 | TRBV7-2 | TRBD1 | TGTGCCAGCAGCACCCGACAGGGGCGGGAGACCCAGTACTTC | CASSTRQGRETQYF
many | 15 | TRBJ2-1 | TRBV9 | TRBD2 | TGTGCCAGCAGCGTAGGAGCGGGGGCCTACAATGAGCAGTTCTTC | CASSVGAGAYNEQFF
many | 14 | TRBJ2-5 | TRBV9 | . | TGTGCCAGCAGCGATTCGGGGGTCCAAGAGACCCAGTACTTC | CASSDSGVQETQYF
. | 13 | TRBJ2-7 | TRBV20-1 | TRBD2 | TGCAGTCTGGCGAGGCTAGCGGGGTACGAGCAGTACTTC | CSLARLAGYEQYF
many | 14 | TRBJ1-1 | TRBV5-1 | . | TGCGCCAGCAGCCGCGGGACGGGGAACACTGAAGCTTTCTTT | CASSRGTGNTEAFF
few | 15 | TRBJ2-7 | TRBV6-2/TRBV6-3 | . | TGTGCCAGCAGCCCTAGTCTCGATAGCTCCTACGAGCAGTACTTC | CASSPSLDSSYEQYF
many | 17 | TRBJ2-7 | TRBV4-2 | TRBD1 | TGTGCCAGCAGCCAAGTGTCGGGACAGGGAGGAACCTACGAGCAGTACTTC | CASSQVSGQGGTYEQYF
many | 17 | TRBJ2-1 | TRBV7-2 | TRBD2 | TGTGCCAGCAGCTTAGGGCTAGCGGGGAACCCCTACAATGAGCAGTTCTTC | CASSLGLAGNPYNEQFF
many | 17 | TRBJ2-5 | TRBV29-1 | . | TGCAGCGTTGAACTCCAGGGGGGACTAGTCATGGAAGAGACCCAGTACTTC | CSVELQGGLVMEETQYF
many | 15 | TRBJ2-5 | TRBV20-1 | . | TGCAGTGCACGCAAACCCGGGGCTCGACAAGAGACCCAGTACTTC | CSARKPGARQETQYF
. | 16 | TRBJ2-6 | TRBV14 | . | TGTGCCAGCAGCCGATACAGGGCCTCTGGGGCCAACGTCCTGACTTTC | CASSRYRASGANVLTF
. | 11 | TRBJ1-5 | TRBV6-1 | . | TGTGCCAGCAGTGAGTCGAAGCCCCAGCATTTT | CASSESKPQHF
many | 12 | TRBJ1-2 | TRBV3-1 | . | TGTGCCAGCAGCCAGGCCACCCAAAGCTACACCTTC | CASSQATQSYTF
many | 12 | TRBJ2-7 | TRBV5-6 | . | TGTGCCAGCAGCAATGCTTACTACGAGCAGTACTTC | CASSNAYYEQYF
many | 15 | TRBJ1-2 | TRBV4-1 | . | TGCGCCAGCAGCCCGACAACCGAAGCCAACTATGGCTACACCTTC | CASSPTTEANYGYTF
many | 14 | TRBJ2-3 | TRBV20-1 | TRBD2 | TGCAGTGCTAGGACTAGCGGGGGCGCAGATACGCAGTATTTT | CSARTSGGADTQYF